The 19 T cell receptor beta chains given below trace back to one sample, sequenced in a study of blood T cell repertoires in COVID-19 (dated by TCRdb to 2018 to 2021). Library prep was done by the immunoSEQ multiplex PCR assay. The table was pulled from immuneACCESS by TCRdb, which kept in-frame rearrangements only. Such tables lose some clones; where checked, under half of the loss comes from unresolved V genes, and the rest has no known cause. The sample table lists 70,000 or so clones, more than 75% of them with a count of one. In total, the top ten clones hold 29% of the sample. The source material was peripheral blood. The receptors originated from a woman older than 75 with active or convalescent COVID-19.

This chain links TRBV18 with TRBJ2-3; 7 bases agree with TRBD1. The CDR3 covers 14 residues. Germline V gives CDR1 KGHSH, CDR2 LQKENI. The V segment lost 4 bases and the J segment 1 base; nucleotides outside the gene matches: 2. The CDR3 reads CASSQGQGTDTQYF. The CDR3 DNA reads as TGTGCCAGCTCACAAGGACAGGGCACAGATACGCAGTATTTT.

In DNA, the CDR3 is TGTGCCAGCAGCCCGCGGGGGGGCCCCTACACAGATACGCAGTATTTT. Amino acids: CASSPRGGPYTDTQYF. J is TRBJ2-3 and V is TRBV9, with 9 positions matching TRBD2. The length of the CDR3 is 16 residues. V lost 4 bases and J lost 2; bases outside the gene matches: 8. In germline, CDR1 is SGDLS, CDR2 YYNGEE.

The chain joins TRBV9 to TRBJ2-1; 9 bases map to TRBD1. Per the germline V gene, CDR1 is SGDLS and CDR2 is YYNGEE. This CDR3 has 18 residues. V lost 2 bases, J lost 12 bases, and 21 bases stayed unmatched. DNA for the CDR3: TGTGCCAGCAGCGTTGCGGTATTTGCGGGACAGGGTTTATCTGGGCAGTTCTTC. This translates into CASSVAVFAGQGLSGQFF.

This clone was detected once. The chain combines TRBV18 with TRBJ1-3; TRBD1 agrees at 8 bases. CDR1 is KGHSH and CDR2 is LQKENI in the germline V gene. The CDR3 sequence is 15 residues long. With V trimmed by 4 bases and J by 1 base, 3 bases remained unmatched. This chain's CDR3 is CASSRTGTSGNTIYF. CDR3 DNA sequence: TGTGCCAGCTCACGGACAGGGACTTCTGGAAACACCATATATTTT.

This rearrangement joins TRBV20-1 to TRBJ2-5, with a tentative D call TRBD1 (6 bases). Germline V gives CDR1 DFQATT, CDR2 SNEGSKA (reference sequence). V was clipped by 3 bases and J by 2 bases, with 10 bases between them. The CDR3 extends over 13 amino acids. The CDR3 is CSASSQGQETQYF. As DNA, the CDR3 is TGCAGTGCTAGTTCACAGGGACAAGAGACCCAGTACTTC.

The CDR3 nucleotides are TGCAGCGTTGGAACCTCGGGACAAGGAAACACCATATATTTT. The encoded protein is CSVGTSGQGNTIYF. V and J are TRBV29-1 and TRBJ1-3; maybe TRBD1 (6 bases). The V gene's germline CDR1 is SQVTM and CDR2 ANQGSEA. The V gene lost 4 bases and the J gene lost 4 bases, with 14 bases spanning the gap. The CDR3 is made up of 14 amino acids.

This chain links TRBV30 with TRBJ1-6; a possible D gene is TRBD1 (6 bases). The CDR3 has 12 amino acids. In germline, CDR1 is GTSNPN, CDR2 SVGIG (reference sequence). V lost 3 bases to trimming and J lost 7 bases, with 7 bases between them. The CDR3 protein is CAWRDRNSPLHF. Here the CDR3 DNA reads TGTGCCTGGAGAGACAGGAATTCACCCCTCCACTTT.

J is TRBJ1-6 and V is TRBV27; TRBD1 matches at 7 bases. Germline V lookup: CDR1 MNHEY, CDR2 SMNVEV (reference sequence). The junction had 6 bases not matched to a gene; V was cut back by 4 bases and J by 9 bases. The CDR3 is made up of 14 amino acids. DNA of the CDR3: TGTGCCAGCAGTTATCCGGGACAGCTTTCACCCCTCCACTTT. Its protein is CASSYPGQLSPLHF.

V usage is TRBV19 and J usage is TRBJ2-2, with D perhaps matching TRBD2 (5 bases). Germline CDR1 is LNHDA and CDR2 is SQIVND (reference sequence). This CDR3 comprises 12 residues. With 5 bases removed from V and 8 bases from J, the gap between germline ends came to 9 bases. The CDR3 sequence: CASSWRGGELFF. CDR3 sequence (DNA): TGTGCCAGTAGTTGGCGAGGGGGGGAGCTGTTTTTT.

CDR3 amino acids: CARYLFRTGGILPVDQPQHF. CDR3 in DNA: TGTGCCAGATATCTTTTCCGAACAGGGGGCATTTTACCCGTGGATCAGCCCCAGCATTTT. J is TRBJ1-5 and V is TRBV27; 9 bases line up with TRBD1. The trim removed 9 bases at V and 5 bases at J, leaving 26 bases unmatched. The V gene's germline CDR1 is MNHEY and CDR2 SMNVEV (reference sequence). This CDR3 is built from 20 residues.

The chain is built from TRBV7-2 and TRBJ2-3; the D gene is possibly TRBD1 (6 bases). The germline CDR1 and CDR2 sequences are SGHTA and FQGNSA. V lost 0 bases and J lost 3, with 13 bases in between. The CDR3 runs to 16 residues. This CDR3 is CASSLAWGRETDTQYF. CDR3 in DNA: TGTGCCAGCAGCTTAGCGTGGGGGCGTGAAACAGATACGCAGTATTTT.

The chain combines TRBV18 with TRBJ1-1; weak D call: TRBD1 (5 bases). CDR1 and CDR2 (germline): KGHSH, LQKENI. V was trimmed by 1 base and J by 4 bases, leaving 10 bases between them. The CDR3 has 14 residues. The CDR3 DNA reads as TGTGCCAGCTCACCACGGCAGGGTCTCACTGAAGCTTTCTTT. Protein sequence: CASSPRQGLTEAFF.

The chain has TRBV5-4 and TRBJ2-7; unclear D gene. This CDR3 spans 16 amino acids. Trimming removed 1 base from V and 3 bases from J, with 17 bases in between. CDR1 is SGHNT and CDR2 is YYREEE in the germline V gene (reference sequence). Here the CDR3 reads CASSLPLGHGDYEQYF. In nucleotides, the CDR3 is TGTGCCAGCAGCTTGCCCCTGGGTCACGGAGACTACGAGCAGTACTTC. Complete variable domain (other parts from reference TRBV5-4 and TRBJ2-7): ETGVTQSPTHLIKTRGQQVTLRCSSQSGHNTVSWYQQALGQGPQFIFQYYREEENGRGNFPPRFSGLQFPNYSSELNVNALELDDSALYLCASSLPLGHGDYEQYFGPGTRLTVT.

The genes are TRBV27 and TRBJ1-4, with TRBD1 as a possible D gene (5 bases). Germline CDR1 MNHEY, CDR2 SMNVEV (reference sequence). The CDR3 length is 17 residues. V was cut by 3 bases and J by 0 bases, with 14 bases left in between. This chain's CDR3 is CASSFVGQGATNEKLFF. DNA of the CDR3: TGTGCCAGCAGTTTCGTAGGGCAGGGCGCAACTAATGAAAAACTGTTTTTT. Variable domain in full (rest from reference TRBV27 and TRBJ1-4): EAQVTQNPRYLITVTGKKLTVTCSQNMNHEYMSWYRQDPGLGLRQIYYSMNVEVTDKGDVPEGYKVSRKEKRNFPLILESPSPNQTSLYFCASSFVGQGATNEKLFFGSGTQLSVL.

The chain employs TRBV3-1 (or the pseudogene TRBV3-2) and TRBJ2-7, with D possibly TRBD2 on 6 matching bases. V lost 3 bases and J 7 bases, leaving 19 bases between the germline ends. The CDR3 has 15 amino acids. Germline CDR1 is LGHDT and CDR2 is YNNKEL (reference sequence). Here the CDR3 DNA reads TGTGCCAGCAGCCATATTGGGGCGGGTGCGGGGGAGCAGTACTTC. Translation: CASSHIGAGAGEQYF.

CDR3: CASSRRLAGGPDADTQYF. The CDR3 DNA is TGCGCCAGCAGCCGGAGACTAGCGGGGGGGCCAGACGCAGATACGCAGTATTTT. The V gene is TRBV4-1, the J gene TRBJ2-3, with 14 bases aligning to TRBD2. This CDR3 has 18 amino acids. V lost 4 bases and J lost 4; bases outside the gene matches: 10. Per germline, CDR1 MGHRA and CDR2 YSYEKL.

This clone has more than one count but fewer than ten. This chain joins TRBV27 and TRBJ1-2, with 9 bases fitting TRBD1. Losses at the gene ends were 10 bases for V and 8 bases for J; bases not matched to a gene: 14. Germline CDR1 reads MNHEY; CDR2 reads SMNVEV (reference sequence). The CDR3 runs 14 residues. Here the CDR3 DNA reads TGTGCCACTCTCGGACAGGGGAGTGTATACGGCTACACCTTC. Translated: CATLGQGSVYGYTF.

V is TRBV4-1 and J is TRBJ2-3; no firm D call. Germline CDR1 MGHRA, CDR2 YSYEKL. The CDR3 loop spans 13 amino acids. Trimming removed 3 bases at V and 4 bases at J, with 8 bases between. CDR3 sequence (DNA): TGCGCCAGCAGCCAGGGCGCCCCAGATACGCAGTATTTT. Translated: CASSQGAPDTQYF.

Here the CDR3 reads CASSLYQGRKDEQFF. The CDR3 DNA reads TGTGCCAGCAGCTTATATCAGGGTCGTAAGGATGAGCAGTTCTTC. The chain combines TRBV7-2 with TRBJ2-1; D might be TRBD1 (5 bases). Germline CDR1 SGHTA, CDR2 FQGNSA. V was clipped by 2 bases and J by 8 bases, with 16 bases between them. The CDR3 covers 15 residues.